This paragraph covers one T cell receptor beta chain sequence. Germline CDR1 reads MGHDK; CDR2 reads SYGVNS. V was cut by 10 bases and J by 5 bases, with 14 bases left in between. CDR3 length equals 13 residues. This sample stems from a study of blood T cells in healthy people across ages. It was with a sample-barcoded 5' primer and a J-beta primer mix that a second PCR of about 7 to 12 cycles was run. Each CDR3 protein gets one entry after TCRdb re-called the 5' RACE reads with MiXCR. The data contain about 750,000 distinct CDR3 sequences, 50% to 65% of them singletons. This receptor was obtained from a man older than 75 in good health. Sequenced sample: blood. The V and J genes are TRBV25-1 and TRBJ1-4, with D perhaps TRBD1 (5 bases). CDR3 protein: CATWGTENEKLFF. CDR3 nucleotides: TGTGCCACCTGGGGGACGGAAAATGAAAAACTGTTTTTT.